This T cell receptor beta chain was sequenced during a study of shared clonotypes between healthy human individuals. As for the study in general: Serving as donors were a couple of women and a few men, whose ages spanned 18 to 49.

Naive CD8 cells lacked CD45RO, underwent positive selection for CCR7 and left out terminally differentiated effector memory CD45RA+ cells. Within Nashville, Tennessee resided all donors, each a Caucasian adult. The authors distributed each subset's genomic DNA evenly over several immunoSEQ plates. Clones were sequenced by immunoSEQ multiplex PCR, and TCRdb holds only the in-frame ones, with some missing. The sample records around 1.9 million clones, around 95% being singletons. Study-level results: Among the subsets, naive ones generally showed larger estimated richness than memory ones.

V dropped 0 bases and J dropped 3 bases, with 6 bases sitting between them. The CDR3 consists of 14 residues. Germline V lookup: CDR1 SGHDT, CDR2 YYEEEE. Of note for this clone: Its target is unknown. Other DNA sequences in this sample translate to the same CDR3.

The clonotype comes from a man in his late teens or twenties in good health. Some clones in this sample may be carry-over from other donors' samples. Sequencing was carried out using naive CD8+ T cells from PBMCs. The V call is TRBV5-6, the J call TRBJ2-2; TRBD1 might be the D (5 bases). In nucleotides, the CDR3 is TGTGCCAGCAGCTTGGCAGGGTACACCGGGGAGCTGTTTTTT. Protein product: CASSLAGYTGELFF.